This entry is about one TCR beta chain. With V trimmed by 5 bases and J by 7 bases, 24 bases remained unmatched. There are 21 residues in the CDR3. Germline CDR1 MNHEY, CDR2 SVGEGT. These data come from a study of blood T cell repertoires in COVID-19. Study-wide context: From the United States, Italy and Spain came samples of acute and convalescent COVID-19. PBMCs, B-cell-depleted T cells, or T cells were the source of the cDNA or gDNA that made up the material.

Study processing details: Amplification of reference gene primers provided the estimated nucleated cell counts. The table came from immunoSEQ multiplex PCR; TCRdb's copy has only in-frame clones and leaves some out. The DNA was the basis for D and trimming; V, J and clone size are from that table. This table holds some 49,000 clones, roughly four fifths found once. This chain uses TRBV6-2 or TRBV6-3 with TRBJ1-6, with 9 bases fitting TRBD1. The sequencing input was peripheral blood. The sequence was collected from a woman aged 60-70 years with acute or convalescent COVID-19. The CDR3 bases are TGTGCCAGCAGTGGACGTCCACCGGGACAGGGAGACGGTCGTTTGAATTCACCCCTCCACTTT. This codes for CASSGRPPGQGDGRLNSPLHF.